The 13 T cell receptor beta chains below all came from one sample that was sequenced in a study of CD8+CD57+ T cells in acquired aplastic anemia. The patients chosen for sequencing had shown expansion of CD8+CD57+ cells (detected by flow cytometry). The use of genomic DNA as template underpinned the TCR beta VDJ and CDR3 profiling. MiXCR, run by TCRdb on the reads, gives a single entry per CDR3 protein. Of around 42,000 distinct CDR3 sequences listed, approximately 63% are singletons. The specimen was sorted CD4+, CD8+, or CD8+CD57+ T cells (not recorded which) from PBMCs. The receptors stem from a human donor with aplastic anemia.

Turning to this clonotype: A much larger clone lies one base from this, so it may be a read error. The V and J genes are TRBV11-2 and TRBJ2-7, with D perhaps matching TRBD2 (6 bases). The CDR3 is made up of 14 amino acids. Germline assignment: CDR1 SGHAT and CDR2 FQNNGV. CDR3 residues: CPSSLGGVPYEQYF. CDR3 coding DNA: TGTCCCAGCAGCTTAGGAGGGGTTCCCTACGAGCAGTACTTC.

This chain uses TRBV6-5 with TRBJ1-6; D call uncertain. Trimming removed 1 base at V and 5 bases at J, with 6 bases between. CDR3 length: 14 residues. Germline-derived CDR1 and CDR2 are MNHEY and SVGAGI. In DNA form, the CDR3 reads TGTGCCAGCAGTTACTTGGAGAATAATTCACCCCTCCACTTT. Protein sequence: CASSYLENNSPLHF.

This clonotype has just one count. This rearrangement joins TRBV2 to TRBJ1-1; a weak D match, TRBD1 (6 bases). Trimming removed 4 bases from V and 0 bases from J, with 12 bases in between. This CDR3 has 15 residues. The germline V gene has CDR1 SNHLY and CDR2 FYNNEI. The DNA for the CDR3 is TGTGCCAGCAGTGCTTGGACAGAGATGAACACTGAAGCTTTCTTT. Translated: CASSAWTEMNTEAFF.

For the CDR3, the DNA is TGTGCCAGCAGTGAAGGGCAGGGGTCCTGGGAGACCCAGTACTTC. Its protein is CASSEGQGSWETQYF. The V call is TRBV2, the J call TRBJ2-5; D may be TRBD1 (6 bases). Germline assignment: CDR1 SNHLY and CDR2 FYNNEI. The germline V and J ends were trimmed by 1 base and 5 bases, with 14 bases remaining between them. This CDR3 comprises 15 residues.

This clonotype was seen many times. The V and J genes are TRBV7-6 and TRBJ2-1; 9 bases line up with TRBD2. Germline V gene data show CDR1 as SGHVS and CDR2 as FNYEAQ. Trimming took 0 bases from V and 0 from J; bases not matched to a gene: 6. CDR3 size: 18 residues. CDR3 bases: TGTGCCAGCAGCTTAGCGCCTAGCGGGGTCAGCTCCTACAATGAGCAGTTCTTC. Its translation: CASSLAPSGVSSYNEQFF. Full variable domain (missing parts from reference TRBV7-6 and TRBJ2-1): GAGVSQSPRYKVTKRGQDVALRCDPISGHVSLYWYRQALGQGPEFLTYFNYEAQQDKSGLPNDRFSAERPEGSISTLTIQRTEQRDSAMYRCASSLAPSGVSSYNEQFFGPGTRLTVL.

The genes are TRBV12-5 and TRBJ2-1, with D tentatively TRBD2 (5 bases). Germline-derived CDR1 and CDR2 are LGHNT and FRNRAP. The V end was cut by 1 base, the J end by 8 bases, with 6 bases between. The CDR3 has 12 amino acids. In DNA, the CDR3 is TGTGCTAGTGGTTTGGAGCGGCATGAGCAGTTCTTC. This encodes CASGLERHEQFF. Combining the CDR3 with reference TRBV12-5 and TRBJ2-1 gives the whole variable domain DARVTQTPRHKVTEMGQEVTMRCQPILGHNTVFWYRQTMMQGLELLAYFRNRAPLDDSGMPKDRFSAEMPDATLATLKIQPSEPRDSAVYFCASGLERHEQFFGPGTRLTVL.

The chain has TRBV6-5 and TRBJ1-3; D unresolved. V dropped 0 bases and J dropped 3 bases, with 12 bases sitting between them. The CDR3 has 16 residues. In germline, CDR1 is MNHEY, CDR2 SVGAGI. In DNA, the CDR3 is TGTGCCAGCAGTTACTCAACCAAGTTAGATGGAAACACCATATATTTT. Translated, it gives CASSYSTKLDGNTIYF.

This clonotype was recorded many times. The chain recombines TRBV7-9 with TRBJ2-1, with 9 bases lining up with TRBD2. The V gene's germline CDR1 is SEHNR and CDR2 FQNEAQ (reference sequence). With V trimmed by 3 bases and J by 8 bases, 11 bases remained unmatched. This CDR3 spans 16 amino acids. CDR3 loop: CASSFQRSGGSDEQFF. In DNA, the CDR3 is TGTGCCAGCAGCTTTCAAAGAAGCGGGGGGAGCGATGAGCAGTTCTTC.

In its sample, this clonotype was seen many times. The germline gene is not matched at one end of the junction; a read error may be the cause. The V gene is TRBV6-1, the J gene TRBJ2-7; the match to TRBD1 covers 8 bases. The CDR3 length is 15 residues. The germline CDR1 and CDR2 sequences are MNHNS and SASEGT. CDR3 DNA: TGTGCCAGCAGTGAAGCGAGGGCAGGGGGCTACAAGCAGTACTTC. It encodes CASSEARAGGYKQYF.

The rearrangement uses TRBV24-1 and TRBJ2-1; unclear D gene. This CDR3 region has 12 residues. Deletions cut 5 bases from V and 5 bases from J, with 6 bases between. Per germline, CDR1 KGHDR and CDR2 SFDVKD. The CDR3 DNA reads as TGTGCCACCAGTGCCGCCAACAATGAGCAGTTCTTC. Its translation: CATSAANNEQFF.

This clonotype appeared many times. The genes are TRBV24-1 and TRBJ2-7, with D perhaps TRBD1 or TRBD2 (5 bases each). V was pared by 0 bases and J by 1 base, with 9 bases between. This CDR3 is 15 amino acids long. Germline CDR1 reads KGHDR; CDR2 reads SFDVKD. The CDR3 spells CATSDLRDGSYEQYF. CDR3 coding DNA: TGTGCCACCAGTGATTTGCGGGACGGGTCCTACGAGCAGTACTTC.

This clonotype showed up just once. The chain is built from TRBV2 and TRBJ2-5; 8 bases align to TRBD2. This CDR3 contains 15 residues. Trimming at V came to 4 bases and at J to 5 bases, leaving 9 bases not matched to a gene. The germline V gene has CDR1 SNHLY and CDR2 FYNNEI. The CDR3 here is CASSVGGGYAETQYF. The CDR3 region has the DNA TGTGCCAGCAGTGTAGGCGGGGGGTACGCGGAGACCCAGTACTTC.

This sequence joins TRBV7-2 and TRBJ2-5; unclear D gene. V dropped 0 bases and J dropped 4 bases, with 3 bases sitting between them. The CDR3 spans 12 residues. Germline values: CDR1 SGHTA, CDR2 FQGNSA. DNA for the CDR3: TGTGCCAGCAGCTTAGCGAGAGAGACCCAGTACTTC. It yields the protein CASSLARETQYF.